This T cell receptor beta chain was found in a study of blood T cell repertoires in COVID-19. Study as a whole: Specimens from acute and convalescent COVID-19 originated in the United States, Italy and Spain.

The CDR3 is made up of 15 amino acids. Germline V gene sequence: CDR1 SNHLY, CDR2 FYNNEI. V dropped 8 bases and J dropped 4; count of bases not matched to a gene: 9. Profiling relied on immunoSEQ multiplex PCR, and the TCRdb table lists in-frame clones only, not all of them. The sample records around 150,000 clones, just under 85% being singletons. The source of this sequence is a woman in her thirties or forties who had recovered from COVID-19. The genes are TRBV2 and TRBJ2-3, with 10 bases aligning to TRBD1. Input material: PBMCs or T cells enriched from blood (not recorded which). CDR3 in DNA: TGTGCCAGCGTCCGGGACAGGGGAGGCCCAGATACGCAGTATTTT. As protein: CASVRDRGGPDTQYF.